The T cell receptor beta chain described here comes from a study of blood T cell repertoires in COVID-19. CDR1 MDHEN and CDR2 SYDVKM come from the germline V gene. This CDR3 is 17 amino acids long. After removal of 4 bases from V and 3 bases from J, the junction contained 8 bases not matched to a gene. Repertoires were generated with immunoSEQ multiplex PCR, while TCRdb's copy carries only in-frame clones and drops some. The profile shows approximately 330,000 clones, about 86% of them singletons. The count of this clone is one. Sequenced material: PBMCs or T cells enriched from blood (not recorded which). This receptor was taken from a woman in her thirties or forties with acute COVID-19. This sequence joins TRBV28 and TRBJ2-7; 14 bases are a match to TRBD2. The CDR3 DNA is TGTGCCAGCAGTTCCGCCTCGGGACTAGCGGGGGACTACGAGCAGTACTTC. Translated, it gives CASSSASGLAGDYEQYF.